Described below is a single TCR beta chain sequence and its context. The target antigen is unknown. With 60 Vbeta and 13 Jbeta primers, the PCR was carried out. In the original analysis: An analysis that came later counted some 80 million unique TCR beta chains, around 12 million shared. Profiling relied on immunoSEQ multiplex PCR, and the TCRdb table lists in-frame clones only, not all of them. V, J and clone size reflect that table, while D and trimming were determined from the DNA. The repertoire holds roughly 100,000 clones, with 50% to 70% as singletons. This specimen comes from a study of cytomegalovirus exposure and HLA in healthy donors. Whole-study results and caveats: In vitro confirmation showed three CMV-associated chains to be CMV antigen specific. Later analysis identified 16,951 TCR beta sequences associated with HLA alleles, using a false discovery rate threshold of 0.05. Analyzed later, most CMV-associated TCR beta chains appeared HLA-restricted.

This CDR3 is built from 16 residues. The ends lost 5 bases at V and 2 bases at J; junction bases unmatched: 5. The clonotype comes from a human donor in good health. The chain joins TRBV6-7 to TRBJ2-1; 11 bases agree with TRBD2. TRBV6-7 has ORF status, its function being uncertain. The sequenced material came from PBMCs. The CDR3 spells CASSPLAGGAYNEQFF. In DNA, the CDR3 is TGTGCCAGCAGTCCTCTAGCGGGAGGTGCCTACAATGAGCAGTTCTTC.